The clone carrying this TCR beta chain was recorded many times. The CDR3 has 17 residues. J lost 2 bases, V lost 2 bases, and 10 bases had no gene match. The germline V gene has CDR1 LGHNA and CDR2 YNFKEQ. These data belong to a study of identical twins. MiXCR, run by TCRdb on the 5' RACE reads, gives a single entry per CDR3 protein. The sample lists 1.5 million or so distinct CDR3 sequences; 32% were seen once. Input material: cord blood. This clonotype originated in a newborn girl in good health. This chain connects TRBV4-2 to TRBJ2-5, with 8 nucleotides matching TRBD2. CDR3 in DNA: TGTGCCAGCAGCCAAAACCCACTAGCGGCTATGCAAGAGACCCAGTACTTC. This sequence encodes CASSQNPLAAMQETQYF.